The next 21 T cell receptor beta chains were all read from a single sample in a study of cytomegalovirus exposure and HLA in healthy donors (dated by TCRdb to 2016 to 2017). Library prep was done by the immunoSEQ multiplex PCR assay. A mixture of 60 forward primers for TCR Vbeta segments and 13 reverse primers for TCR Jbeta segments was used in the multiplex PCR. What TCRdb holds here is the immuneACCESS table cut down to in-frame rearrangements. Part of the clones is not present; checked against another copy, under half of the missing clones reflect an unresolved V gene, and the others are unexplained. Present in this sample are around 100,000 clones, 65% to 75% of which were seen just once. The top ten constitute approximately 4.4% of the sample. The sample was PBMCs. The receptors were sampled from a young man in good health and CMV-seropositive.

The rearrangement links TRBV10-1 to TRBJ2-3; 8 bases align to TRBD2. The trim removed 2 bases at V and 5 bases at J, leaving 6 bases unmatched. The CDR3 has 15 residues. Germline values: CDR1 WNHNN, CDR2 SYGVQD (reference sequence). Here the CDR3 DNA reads TGCGCCAGCAGTGAGGCTGCGGGGGGCATAGATACGCAGTATTTT. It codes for CASSEAAGGIDTQYF.

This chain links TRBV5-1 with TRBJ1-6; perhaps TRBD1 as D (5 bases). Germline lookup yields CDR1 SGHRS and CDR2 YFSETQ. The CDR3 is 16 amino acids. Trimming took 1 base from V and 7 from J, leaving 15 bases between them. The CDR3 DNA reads TGCGCCAGCAGCTTGTTGTTCCAGGACAAAAATTCACCCCTCCACTTT. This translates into CASSLLFQDKNSPLHF.

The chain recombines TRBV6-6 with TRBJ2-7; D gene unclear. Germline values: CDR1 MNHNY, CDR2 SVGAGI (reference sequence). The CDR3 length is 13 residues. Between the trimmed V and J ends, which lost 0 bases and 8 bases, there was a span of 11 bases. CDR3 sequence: CASSYSQPHQQYF. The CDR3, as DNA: TGTGCCAGCAGTTACTCACAGCCTCACCAGCAGTACTTC.

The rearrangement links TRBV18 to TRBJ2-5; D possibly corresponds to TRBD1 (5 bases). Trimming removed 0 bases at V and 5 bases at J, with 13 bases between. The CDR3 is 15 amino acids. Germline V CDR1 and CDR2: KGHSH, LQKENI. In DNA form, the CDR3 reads TGTGCCAGCTCACCACCGAGGACAAGTTCGGAGACCCAGTACTTC. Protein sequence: CASSPPRTSSETQYF.

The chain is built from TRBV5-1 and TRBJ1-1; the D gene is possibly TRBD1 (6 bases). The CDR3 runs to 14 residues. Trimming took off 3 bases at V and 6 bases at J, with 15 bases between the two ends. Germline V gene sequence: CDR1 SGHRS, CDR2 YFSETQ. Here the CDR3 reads CASSSPGGGAEAFF. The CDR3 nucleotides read TGCGCCAGCAGCTCCCCAGGTGGGGGCGCTGAAGCTTTCTTT.

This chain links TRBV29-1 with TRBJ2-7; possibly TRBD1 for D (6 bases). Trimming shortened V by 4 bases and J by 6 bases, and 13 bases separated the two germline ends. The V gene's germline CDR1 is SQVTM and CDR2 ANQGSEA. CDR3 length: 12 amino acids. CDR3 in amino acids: CSVGQGLSEQYF. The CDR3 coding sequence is TGCAGCGTTGGGCAGGGGCTTAGCGAGCAGTACTTC.

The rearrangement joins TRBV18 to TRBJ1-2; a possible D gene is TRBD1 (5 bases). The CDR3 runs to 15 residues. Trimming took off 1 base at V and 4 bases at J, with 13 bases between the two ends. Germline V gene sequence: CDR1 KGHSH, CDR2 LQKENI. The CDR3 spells CASSPRQSMAYGYTF. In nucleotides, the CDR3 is TGTGCCAGCTCACCACGACAGAGTATGGCCTATGGCTACACCTTC.

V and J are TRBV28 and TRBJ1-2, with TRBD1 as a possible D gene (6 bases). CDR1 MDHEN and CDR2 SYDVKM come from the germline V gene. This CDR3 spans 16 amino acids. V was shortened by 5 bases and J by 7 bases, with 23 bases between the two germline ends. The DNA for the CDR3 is TGTGCCAGCAGTCTCCTTTGGGAGCGCGGGGGGCTTGGCTACACCTTC. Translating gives CASSLLWERGGLGYTF.

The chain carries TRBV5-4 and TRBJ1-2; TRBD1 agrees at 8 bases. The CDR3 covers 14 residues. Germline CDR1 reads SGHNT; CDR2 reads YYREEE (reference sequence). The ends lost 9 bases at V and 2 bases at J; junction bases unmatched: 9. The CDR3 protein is CATKRTGQNYGYTF. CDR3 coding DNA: TGTGCCACCAAACGGACAGGGCAGAACTATGGCTACACCTTC.

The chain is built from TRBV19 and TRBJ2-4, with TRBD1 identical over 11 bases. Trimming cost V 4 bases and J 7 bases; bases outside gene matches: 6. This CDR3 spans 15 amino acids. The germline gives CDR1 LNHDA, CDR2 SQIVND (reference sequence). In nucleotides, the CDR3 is TGTGCCAGTAGTAACTCCGGGACAGGGGGTAACATTCAGTACTTC. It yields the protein CASSNSGTGGNIQYF.

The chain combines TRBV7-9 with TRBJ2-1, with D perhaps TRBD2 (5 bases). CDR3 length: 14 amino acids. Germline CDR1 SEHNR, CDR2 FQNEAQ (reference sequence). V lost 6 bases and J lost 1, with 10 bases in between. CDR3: CASSLLVSYNEQFF. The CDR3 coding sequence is TGTGCCAGCAGTTTACTAGTTTCCTACAATGAGCAGTTCTTC.

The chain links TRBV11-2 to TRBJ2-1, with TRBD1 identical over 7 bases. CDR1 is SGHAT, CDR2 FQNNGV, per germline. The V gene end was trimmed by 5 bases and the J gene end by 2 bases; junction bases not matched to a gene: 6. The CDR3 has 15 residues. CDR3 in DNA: TGTGCCAGCAGCCTGGACAGGCGAACCTACAATGAGCAGTTCTTC. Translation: CASSLDRRTYNEQFF.

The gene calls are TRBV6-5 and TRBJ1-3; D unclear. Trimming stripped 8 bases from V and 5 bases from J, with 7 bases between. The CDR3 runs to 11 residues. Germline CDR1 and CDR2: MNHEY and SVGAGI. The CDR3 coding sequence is TGTGCCAGCGAGTCGAGAAACACCATATATTTT. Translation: CASESRNTIYF.

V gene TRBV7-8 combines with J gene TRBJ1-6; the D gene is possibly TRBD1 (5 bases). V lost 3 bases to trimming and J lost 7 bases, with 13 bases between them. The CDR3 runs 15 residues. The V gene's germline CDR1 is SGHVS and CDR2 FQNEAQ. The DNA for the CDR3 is TGTGCCAGCAGCTTTGCTCCAGGGTTAAATTCACCCCTCCACTTT. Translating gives CASSFAPGLNSPLHF.

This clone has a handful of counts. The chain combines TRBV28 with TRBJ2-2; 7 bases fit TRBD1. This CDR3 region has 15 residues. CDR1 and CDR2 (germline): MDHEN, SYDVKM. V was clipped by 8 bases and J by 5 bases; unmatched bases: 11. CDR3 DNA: TGTGCCAGCGCCACACAGGGGAGTGCAACCGGGGAGCTGTTTTTT. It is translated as CASATQGSATGELFF.

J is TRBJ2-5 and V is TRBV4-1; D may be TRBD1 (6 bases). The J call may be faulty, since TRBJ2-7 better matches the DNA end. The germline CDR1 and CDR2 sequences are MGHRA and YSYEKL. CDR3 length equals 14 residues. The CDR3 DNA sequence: TGCGCCAGCAGCCAAGGGACAGCGAGTTACGAGCAGTACTTC. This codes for CASSQGTASYEQYF.

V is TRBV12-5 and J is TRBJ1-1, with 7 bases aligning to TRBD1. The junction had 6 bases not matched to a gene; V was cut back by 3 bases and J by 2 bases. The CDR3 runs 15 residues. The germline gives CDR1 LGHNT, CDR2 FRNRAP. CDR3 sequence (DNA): TGTGCTAGTGGTTTAAGGGGGCAGGCTAACACTGAAGCTTTCTTT. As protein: CASGLRGQANTEAFF.

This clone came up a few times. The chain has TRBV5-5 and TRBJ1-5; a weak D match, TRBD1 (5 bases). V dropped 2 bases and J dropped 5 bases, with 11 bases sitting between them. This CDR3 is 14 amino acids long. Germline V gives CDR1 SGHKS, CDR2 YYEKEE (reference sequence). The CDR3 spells CASSFDTGDQPQHF. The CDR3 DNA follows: TGTGCCAGCAGCTTTGACACGGGGGATCAGCCCCAGCATTTT.

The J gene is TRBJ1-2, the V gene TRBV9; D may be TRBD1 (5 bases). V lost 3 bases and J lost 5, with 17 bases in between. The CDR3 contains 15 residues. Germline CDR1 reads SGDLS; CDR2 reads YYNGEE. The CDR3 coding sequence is TGTGCCAGCAGCGCCGATGTCGCAGGGCTGTATGGCTACACCTTC. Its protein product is CASSADVAGLYGYTF.

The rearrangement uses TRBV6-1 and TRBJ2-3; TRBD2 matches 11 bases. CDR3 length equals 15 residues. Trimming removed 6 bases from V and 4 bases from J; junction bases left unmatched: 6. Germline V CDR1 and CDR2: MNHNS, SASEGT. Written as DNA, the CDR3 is TGTGCCAGCAGGGGGACTAGCGGTAGTGCAGATACGCAGTATTTT. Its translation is CASRGTSGSADTQYF.

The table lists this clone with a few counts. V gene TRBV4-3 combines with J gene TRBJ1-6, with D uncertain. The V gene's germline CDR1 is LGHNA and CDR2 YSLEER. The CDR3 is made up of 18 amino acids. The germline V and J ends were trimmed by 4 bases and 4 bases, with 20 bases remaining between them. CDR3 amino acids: CASSRNSGGRFYNSPLHF. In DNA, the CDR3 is TGCGCCAGCAGCCGGAATTCGGGAGGTAGATTTTATAATTCACCCCTCCACTTT.